One and the same sample provided the 31 T cell receptor beta chains below, sequenced in a study of OX40 agonist ivuxolimab in advanced cancers. The assay was immunoSEQ multiplex PCR, and TCRdb's table has in-frame clones only and misses some. Among 70,000 to 80,000 clones listed, over 85% were seen once. Sequenced here: CD4+ or CD8+ T cells sorted from blood, sampled in a trial of the OX40 agonist ivuxolimab. These receptors all come from an adult with an advanced solid tumor such as melanoma, head and neck, liver or kidney cancer.

This chain joins TRBV29-1 and TRBJ1-1, with no clear D. CDR3 size: 14 residues. V was clipped by 5 bases and J by 4 bases, with 17 bases between them. The germline V gene has CDR1 SQVTM and CDR2 ANQGSEA. The chain's CDR3 is CSVTAGRAGTEAFF. The CDR3 region has the DNA TGCAGCGTTACCGCGGGGAGGGCGGGCACTGAAGCTTTCTTT.

The rearrangement uses TRBV6-6 and TRBJ1-1, with TRBD1 matching 8 bases. The CDR3 is 15 amino acids. Germline V gene lookup returns CDR1 MNHNY and CDR2 SVGAGI (reference sequence). V dropped 6 bases and J dropped 2; count of bases not matched to a gene: 8. The CDR3 region is CASSHPTGGNTEAFF. The CDR3 bases are TGTGCCAGCAGCCATCCCACAGGGGGAAACACTGAAGCTTTCTTT.

The V call is TRBV5-4, the J call TRBJ2-7, with a tentative D call TRBD2 (5 bases). Germline loops: CDR1 SGHNT, CDR2 YYREEE (reference sequence). This CDR3 has 13 residues. Deletions cut 2 bases from V and 2 bases from J, with 8 bases between. The CDR3 loop is CASSLMGAYEQYF. In nucleotides, the CDR3 is TGTGCCAGCAGCTTAATGGGAGCCTACGAGCAGTACTTC.

The CDR3 protein is CASSRALGWNTEAFF. CDR3 in DNA: TGTGCCAGCAGCCGTGCTTTGGGTTGGAACACTGAAGCTTTCTTT. V and J are TRBV6-5 and TRBJ1-1; D gene unclear. Germline values: CDR1 MNHEY, CDR2 SVGAGI. CDR3 size: 15 residues. V lost 6 bases, J lost 1 base, and 15 bases lay in between.

This chain connects TRBV28 to TRBJ2-1; tentatively, D is TRBD1 (6 bases). This CDR3 spans 14 amino acids. V was shortened by 3 bases and J by 0 bases, with 6 bases between the two germline ends. Germline CDR1 is MDHEN and CDR2 is SYDVKM. The CDR3 here is CASSFRGSYNEQFF. CDR3 in DNA: TGTGCCAGCAGTTTCAGGGGCTCCTACAATGAGCAGTTCTTC.

The V and J genes are TRBV11-2 and TRBJ1-4; D is ambiguous. The V end was cut by 6 bases, the J end by 2 bases, with 13 bases between. The CDR3 extends over 15 amino acids. Germline CDR1 and CDR2: SGHAT and FQNNGV. The DNA for the CDR3 is TGTGCCAGCAGACGACATATCGGGACTAATGAAAAACTGTTTTTT. Protein: CASRRHIGTNEKLFF.

J is TRBJ1-2 and V is TRBV27; D ambiguous. Germline assignment: CDR1 MNHEY and CDR2 SMNVEV (reference sequence). This CDR3 has 13 residues. The germline V and J ends were trimmed by 4 bases and 3 bases, with 9 bases remaining between them. The CDR3 region has the DNA TGTGCCAGCAGTTCTGGGCCCCACTATGGCTACACCTTC. Protein sequence: CASSSGPHYGYTF.

Only a few counts were recorded for this clone. CDR3 in DNA: TGTGCCAGCAGCTTAGGGAGAACAGGTTATCAGCCCCAGCATTTT. It codes for CASSLGRTGYQPQHF. The genes are TRBV5-8 and TRBJ1-5; TRBD1 might be the D (5 bases). Per the germline V gene, CDR1 is SGHTS and CDR2 is YDEGEE. This CDR3 region has 15 residues. Trimming pared 2 bases from V and 5 bases from J, leaving 14 bases between.

The chain joins TRBV11-2 to TRBJ2-5; perhaps TRBD2 as D (6 bases). V dropped 6 bases and J dropped 3 bases, with 17 bases sitting between them. The CDR3 contains 15 residues. Germline assignment: CDR1 SGHAT and CDR2 FQNNGV. The DNA for the CDR3 is TGTGCCAGCAGGGAAAGACTAGGTGGGAAAGAGACCCAGTACTTC. Protein sequence: CASRERLGGKETQYF.

The chain joins TRBV27 to TRBJ2-7, with D perhaps TRBD1 (6 bases). The CDR3 runs 14 residues. Per germline, CDR1 MNHEY and CDR2 SMNVEV (reference sequence). V was cut by 5 bases and J by 0 bases, with 11 bases left in between. CDR3 in amino acids: CASSPTGTSYEQYF. CDR3 in DNA: TGTGCCAGCAGTCCGACAGGAACCTCCTACGAGCAGTACTTC.

J is TRBJ1-4 and V is TRBV10-2; D uncertain. Germline CDR1 reads WSHSY; CDR2 reads SAAADI. V was clipped by 3 bases and J by 5 bases, with 13 bases between them. This CDR3 spans 15 amino acids. The CDR3 DNA reads as TGCGCCAGCAGTGAAGAGGGCAGAGTGAATGAAAAACTGTTTTTT. It translates to CASSEEGRVNEKLFF.

The chain recombines TRBV5-6 with TRBJ1-5; TRBD1 matches 8 bases. Trimming at V came to 0 bases and at J to 6 bases, leaving 2 bases not matched to a gene. CDR1 and CDR2 (germline): SGHDT, YYEEEE. The CDR3 spans 14 residues. The DNA of the CDR3 is TGTGCCAGCAGCTTGGCGACAGGGGTTCAGCCCCAGCATTTT. Encoded protein: CASSLATGVQPQHF.

The chain carries TRBV19 and TRBJ2-2; D is unresolved. Trimming pared 1 base from V and 1 base from J, leaving 7 bases between. This CDR3 region has 15 residues. Germline CDR1 and CDR2: LNHDA and SQIVND (reference sequence). The CDR3 spells CASSIVSGNTGELFF. The CDR3 nucleotides are TGTGCCAGTAGTATAGTTTCAGGGAACACCGGGGAGCTGTTTTTT.

The chain joins TRBV19 to TRBJ1-6, with a tentative D call TRBD1 (5 bases). Germline lookup yields CDR1 LNHDA and CDR2 SQIVND (reference sequence). Between the trimmed V and J ends, which lost 8 bases and 9 bases, there was a span of 11 bases. CDR3 length equals 12 residues. CDR3 in amino acids: CASGSGGSPLHF. The CDR3 DNA sequence: TGTGCCAGTGGCTCCGGGGGTTCACCCCTCCACTTT.

The chain uses TRBV5-1 and TRBJ2-7; D gene uncertain. The CDR3 has 13 amino acids. Germline V lookup: CDR1 SGHRS, CDR2 YFSETQ. Trimming took off 2 bases at V and 0 bases at J, with 6 bases between the two ends. The CDR3 coding sequence is TGCGCCAGCAGCTTCCAGAGCTCCTACGAGCAGTACTTC. Amino acid sequence: CASSFQSSYEQYF.

This chain links TRBV5-6 with TRBJ1-4; D not resolved. The CDR3 totals 14 residues. The germline V gene encodes CDR1 SGHDT and CDR2 YYEEEE. The ends were cut back, 1 base at V and 0 bases at J, with 4 bases in the middle. The CDR3 DNA reads as TGTGCCAGCAGCTTGCTGGCAACTAATGAAAAACTGTTTTTT. This codes for CASSLLATNEKLFF.

The chain uses TRBV2 and TRBJ1-5; 10 bases are shared with TRBD1. This CDR3 comprises 15 residues. The germline V gene has CDR1 SNHLY and CDR2 FYNNEI. Trimming cost V 5 bases and J 6 bases; bases outside gene matches: 7. CDR3 sequence (DNA): TGTGCCAGCAGTCCAGACAGGGGGCAGGGTCAGCCCCAGCATTTT. Protein sequence: CASSPDRGQGQPQHF. The full variable domain, with the rest looked up from reference TRBV2 and TRBJ1-5, is EPEVTQTPSHQVTQMGQEVILRCVPISNHLYFYWYRQILGQKVEFLVSFYNNEISEKSEIFDDQFSVERPDGSNFTLKIRSTKLEDSAMYFCASSPDRGQGQPQHFGDGTRLSIL.

The J gene is TRBJ1-4, the V gene TRBV10-3; D is uncertain. V lost 4 bases to trimming and J lost 8 bases, with 11 bases between them. Germline V gives CDR1 ENHRY, CDR2 SYGVKD. The CDR3 has 13 amino acids. The CDR3 DNA is TGTGCCATCAGTGTTGGAGAATCGGAAAAACTGTTTTTT. It specifies CAISVGESEKLFF.

This chain uses TRBV7-9 with TRBJ2-7; 10 positions agree with TRBD1. The CDR3 has 15 residues. From germline, CDR1 is SEHNR and CDR2 FQNEAQ (reference sequence). V shed 0 bases and J 4 bases; nucleotides not matched to a gene: 3. CDR3 in amino acids: CASSLAGTGVYEQYF. CDR3 DNA: TGTGCCAGCAGCTTAGCCGGGACAGGGGTATACGAGCAGTACTTC.

The chain is built from TRBV5-6 and TRBJ1-5; a possible D gene is TRBD1 (5 bases). V lost 3 bases, J lost 6 bases, and 10 bases lay in between. The CDR3 loop spans 13 amino acids. Per the germline V gene, CDR1 is SGHDT and CDR2 is YYEEEE. The CDR3 spells CASSSGSGQPQHF. The CDR3 DNA follows: TGTGCCAGCAGCTCAGGGTCGGGTCAGCCCCAGCATTTT.

The V gene is TRBV12-5, the J gene TRBJ2-6; a possible D gene is TRBD2 (5 bases). V lost 3 bases and J lost 11, with 11 bases in between. The CDR3 is 13 residues long. Germline V lookup: CDR1 LGHNT, CDR2 FRNRAP. CDR3 sequence reads: CASGFEGLDVLTF. CDR3 nucleotide sequence: TGTGCTAGTGGTTTCGAGGGTCTGGACGTCCTGACTTTC.

This rearrangement joins TRBV9 to TRBJ2-2; 10 bases agree with TRBD2. The trim removed 3 bases at V and 7 bases at J, leaving 9 bases unmatched. The CDR3 runs to 16 residues. Germline CDR1 reads SGDLS; CDR2 reads YYNGEE. The CDR3 bases are TGTGCCAGCAGCGCCCGAGCGGGAGGGCCGGGCGGGGAGCTGTTTTTT. This codes for CASSARAGGPGGELFF.

V gene TRBV6-5 combines with J gene TRBJ2-1, with D possibly TRBD2 on 5 matching bases. CDR1 and CDR2 from the germline V gene are MNHEY and SVGAGI. The V and J ends lost 7 bases and 10 bases respectively, with 11 bases between them. The CDR3 consists of 11 residues. In DNA, the CDR3 is TGTGCCAGCATTAATAGAGGGGAGCAGTTCTTC. Its protein product is CASINRGEQFF.

The chain employs TRBV7-8 and TRBJ2-1; D gene ambiguous. With 3 bases removed from V and 4 bases from J, the gap between germline ends came to 10 bases. The CDR3 spans 14 residues. Germline V gene data show CDR1 as SGHVS and CDR2 as FQNEAQ. Here the CDR3 DNA reads TGTGCCAGCAGCTTGTCAGACGGTTACAATGAGCAGTTCTTC. This codes for CASSLSDGYNEQFF.

The chain recombines TRBV12-5 with TRBJ1-6; D unclear. V dropped 1 base and J dropped 5 bases, with 3 bases sitting between them. The V gene's germline CDR1 is LGHNT and CDR2 FRNRAP. The CDR3 length is 13 residues. DNA for the CDR3: TGTGCTAGTGGTTTGGGGAATAATTCACCCCTCCACTTT. The encoded protein is CASGLGNNSPLHF.

V usage is TRBV7-2 and J usage is TRBJ2-3; TRBD1 is a possible D gene (7 bases). V was pared by 1 base and J by 7 bases, with 18 bases between. This CDR3 is built from 16 residues. The germline CDR1 and CDR2 sequences are SGHTA and FQGNSA. The CDR3 nucleotides are TGTGCCAGCAGCTTAGTTGGTCAGGGGGGTGGAAATACGCAGTATTTT. Its translation is CASSLVGQGGGNTQYF.

The J gene is TRBJ2-1, the V gene TRBV29-1, with a possible D match to TRBD2 (6 bases). The CDR3 has 10 residues. Germline values: CDR1 SQVTM, CDR2 ANQGSEA. V was clipped by 2 bases and J by 13 bases, with 9 bases between them. This CDR3 reads CSVEWREQFF. Written as DNA, the CDR3 is TGCAGCGTTGAATGGAGGGAACAGTTCTTC.

This clone was seen a single time. The chain uses TRBV4-1 and TRBJ1-1; a weak D match, TRBD1 (5 bases). The germline CDR1 and CDR2 sequences are MGHRA and YSYEKL. This CDR3 region has 15 residues. Between the trimmed V and J ends, which lost 0 bases and 1 base, there was a span of 9 bases. CDR3 coding DNA: TGCGCCAGCAGCCAAGAGGCCGGGGGGAACACTGAAGCTTTCTTT. This encodes CASSQEAGGNTEAFF.

The chain recombines TRBV6-1 with TRBJ2-1, with TRBD2 matching over 8 bases. CDR1 is MNHNS, CDR2 SASEGT, per germline. The V gene end was trimmed by 10 bases and the J gene end by 0 bases; junction bases not matched to a gene: 8. The CDR3 loop spans 15 amino acids. Here the CDR3 DNA reads TGTGCCACTCTCCAGCGGGAGAACTCCTACAATGAGCAGTTCTTC. Translated: CATLQRENSYNEQFF.

The chain employs TRBV27 and TRBJ1-5, with D possibly TRBD1 on 6 matching bases. In germline, CDR1 is MNHEY, CDR2 SMNVEV (reference sequence). There are 15 residues in the CDR3. The V and J ends lost 0 bases and 6 bases respectively, with 12 bases between them. The CDR3 DNA reads TGTGCCAGCAGTTTATCGAAAAGGGGGACTCAGCCCCAGCATTTT. This codes for CASSLSKRGTQPQHF.

The chain has TRBV7-3 and TRBJ2-1; D is perhaps TRBD1 (6 bases). The V end lost 6 bases, the J end lost 5 bases, and 11 bases lay between the germline ends. The CDR3 spans 13 residues. Per the germline V gene, CDR1 is SGHTA and CDR2 is FQGTGA. The CDR3 nucleotides are TGTGCCAGCAGTCAGGGGCATCACAATGAGCAGTTCTTC. Translation gives CASSQGHHNEQFF.